One and the same sample provided the 18 T cell receptor beta chains below, sequenced in a study of regulatory T cells in long-lasting Graves disease. Time point reported: newly diagnosed GD, antithyroid drugs for less than 3 months. Extracted RNA from PBMCs served as the source of the TCR library. Building the TCR beta libraries relied on iRepertoire HTBI primers, and CDR3 regions underwent Arm-PCR. TCRdb called the multiplex PCR reads again in MiXCR, with one record for every CDR3 protein. The sample consists of over 500,000 distinct CDR3 sequences, around 16% of them appearing once. This sample also appeared in a second study, on T cells in Graves' hyperthyroidism and ophthalmopathy.

The sequencing here drew on peripheral blood mononuclear cells (PBMCs), taken at new diagnosis, from a patient treated with antithyroid drugs. All receptors come from a young man with Graves disease.

This clonotype has a handful of counts. The V call is TRBV6-5, the J call TRBJ2-1; D tentatively reads TRBD1 or TRBD2 (6 bases each). The CDR3 spans 15 residues. Per germline, CDR1 MNHEY and CDR2 SVGAGI. Trimming left V 2 bases short and J 7 bases short, with 15 bases between. The CDR3 DNA is TGTGCCAGCAGTTACGACGGGGGCGCGGAAAATGAGCAGTTCTTC. Its translation is CASSYDGGAENEQFF.

This clonotype was seen repeatedly, ten times or more. J is TRBJ2-1 and V is TRBV12-5; 8 nucleotides align to TRBD2. The CDR3 runs to 14 residues. Germline V gene lookup returns CDR1 LGHNT and CDR2 FRNRAP. Trimming cost V 9 bases and J 6 bases; bases outside gene matches: 10. The CDR3, as DNA: TGTGCTAGCCAAGACGGGAGGGCCCGCAATGAGCAGTTCTTC. Protein product: CASQDGRARNEQFF.

This clonotype has more than one count but fewer than ten. DNA of the CDR3: TGTGCCAGCAGCTTGGGGGCTAGCGGGAAAGAGACCCAGTACTTC. This sequence encodes CASSLGASGKETQYF. The V gene is TRBV7-8, the J gene TRBJ2-5; TRBD2 agrees at 9 bases. With V trimmed by 3 bases and J by 3 bases, 5 bases remained unmatched. The V gene's germline CDR1 is SGHVS and CDR2 FQNEAQ. CDR3 size: 15 residues.

This clonotype was observed many times. The rearrangement links TRBV12-3 or TRBV12-4 to TRBJ2-1; 8 positions agree with TRBD1. Unmatched junction bases numbered 10, after V lost 5 bases and J lost 7 bases. The CDR3 runs to 15 residues. This chain's CDR3 is CASSPSGQVKNEQFF. CDR3 nucleotide sequence: TGTGCCAGCAGTCCCTCGGGACAGGTTAAGAATGAGCAGTTCTTC.

This clonotype was seen at least ten times. The CDR3 DNA sequence: TGCAGTGCTAGGGACCTCCGGGACAGTCGTATCGAGCAGTACTTC. This translates into CSARDLRDSRIEQYF. The chain combines TRBV20-1 with TRBJ2-7; 7 bases map to TRBD1. Germline V gene data show CDR1 as DFQATT and CDR2 as SNEGSKA (reference sequence). CDR3 length: 15 amino acids. J gave up 6 bases and V 3 bases, and 14 bases lay outside the gene matches.

This clonotype has more than one count but fewer than ten. V and J are TRBV14 and TRBJ2-1; D may be TRBD1 (6 bases). Germline V gives CDR1 SGHDN, CDR2 FVKESK. V shed 1 base and J shed 2 bases, with 9 bases lying between them. This CDR3 is built from 15 residues. The CDR3 protein is CASSQVDSAYNEQFF. CDR3 bases: TGTGCCAGCAGCCAAGTGGACAGTGCCTACAATGAGCAGTTCTTC.

The J gene is TRBJ2-1, the V gene TRBV20-1; D might be TRBD1 or TRBD2, each matching 7 bases. With 4 bases removed from V and 8 bases from J, the gap between germline ends came to 21 bases. There are 15 residues in the CDR3. CDR1 is DFQATT and CDR2 is SNEGSKA in the germline V gene (reference sequence). CDR3 residues: CSATTRGGQGDEQFF. The CDR3 DNA is TGCAGTGCTACGACGAGGGGGGGTCAGGGGGATGAGCAGTTCTTC.

This clonotype was picked up a small number of times. J is TRBJ2-1 and V is TRBV6-1; TRBD1 might be the D (7 bases). The ends were cut back, 6 bases at V and 3 bases at J, with 24 bases in the middle. This CDR3 has 18 amino acids. In germline, CDR1 is MNHNS, CDR2 SASEGT. The CDR3 sequence: CASRGGLASPRYYNEQFF. In DNA form, the CDR3 reads TGTGCCAGCAGAGGGGGCCTAGCGAGTCCTAGATACTACAATGAGCAGTTCTTC.

This clonotype was counted many times. The genes are TRBV30 and TRBJ2-2; the match to TRBD2 covers 14 bases. This CDR3 has 16 amino acids. The germline V gene has CDR1 GTSNPN and CDR2 SVGIG (reference sequence). Trimming cost V 2 bases and J 4 bases; bases outside gene matches: 3. The CDR3 region is CAWSTGLAGATGELFF. The CDR3 coding sequence is TGTGCCTGGAGTACGGGACTAGCGGGAGCCACCGGGGAGCTGTTTTTT.

This clonotype was counted ten times or more. The chain recombines TRBV7-6 with TRBJ2-7, with D possibly TRBD2 on 5 matching bases. Between the trimmed V and J ends, which lost 0 bases and 4 bases, there was a span of 19 bases. Germline CDR1 reads SGHVS; CDR2 reads FNYEAQ. The CDR3 has 17 amino acids. DNA for the CDR3: TGTGCCAGCAGCTTAGCGCGGGCCCAAACCCCGATATACGAGCAGTACTTC. This gives the protein CASSLARAQTPIYEQYF. Full variable domain (missing parts from reference TRBV7-6 and TRBJ2-7): GAGVSQSPRYKVTKRGQDVALRCDPISGHVSLYWYRQALGQGPEFLTYFNYEAQQDKSGLPNDRFSAERPEGSISTLTIQRTEQRDSAMYRCASSLARAQTPIYEQYFGPGTRLTVT.

This clonotype was recorded many times. The chain links TRBV28 to TRBJ2-2; D gene uncertain. V was shortened by 3 bases and J by 1 base, with 6 bases between the two germline ends. The germline V gene encodes CDR1 MDHEN and CDR2 SYDVKM. The CDR3 is made up of 14 amino acids. CDR3 in amino acids: CASSFAGNTGELFF. The CDR3 DNA sequence: TGTGCCAGCAGTTTTGCCGGGAACACCGGGGAGCTGTTTTTT.

The chain links TRBV6-2 or TRBV6-3 to TRBJ1-5; possibly TRBD1 for D (6 bases). The CDR3 length is 15 residues. V was pared by 3 bases and J by 11 bases, with 20 bases between. CDR1 is MNHEY and CDR2 is SVGEGT in the germline V gene. The CDR3 sequence: CASSYWTDIGQAQHF. The CDR3 DNA sequence: TGTGCCAGCAGTTATTGGACAGATATAGGACAAGCCCAGCATTTT.

This clonotype appeared many times. The chain recombines TRBV7-9 with TRBJ2-7; 10 nucleotides agree with TRBD1. The CDR3 extends over 14 amino acids. The V and J ends lost 5 bases and 2 bases, in that order; junction bases with no gene match: 3. Germline V lookup: CDR1 SEHNR, CDR2 FQNEAQ (reference sequence). The CDR3 coding sequence is TGTGCCAGCAGCCGGGGGACAGGGGCCTACGAGCAGTACTTC. It specifies CASSRGTGAYEQYF. The whole variable domain, remainder taken from reference TRBV7-9 and TRBJ2-7, is DTGVSQNPRHKITKRGQNVTFRCDPISEHNRLYWYRQTLGQGPEFLTYFQNEAQLEKSRLLSDRFSAERPKGSFSTLEIQRTEQGDSAMYLCASSRGTGAYEQYFGPGTRLTVT.

The V gene is TRBV11-2, the J gene TRBJ1-4; tentatively, D is TRBD1 (6 bases). Trimming pared 8 bases from V and 7 bases from J, leaving 20 bases between. The CDR3 is 15 residues long. The V gene's germline CDR1 is SGHAT and CDR2 FQNNGV. DNA of the CDR3: TGTGCCAGCCGGGGAAGGGAACAGGGAGGTGAAAAACTGTTTTTT. It specifies CASRGREQGGEKLFF.

This clonotype was detected only a few times. Since a much larger clone is just one base distant, this may be a read error. This chain joins TRBV2 and TRBJ2-1; D is undetermined. Trimming pared 6 bases from V and 5 bases from J, leaving 5 bases between. CDR3 length: 11 residues. In germline, CDR1 is SNHLY, CDR2 FYNNEI. CDR3 amino acids: CASRPDNEQFF. For the CDR3, the DNA is TGTGCCAGCAGGCCCGACAATGAGCAGTTCTTC.

In its sample, this clonotype was seen many times. The chain combines TRBV6-1 with TRBJ2-1, with D uncertain. This CDR3 contains 12 residues. The V end lost 10 bases, the J end lost 2 bases, and 9 bases lay between the germline ends. CDR1 and CDR2 from the germline V gene are MNHNS and SASEGT. The DNA of the CDR3 is TGTGCCATCCGACCTACCTACAATGAGCAGTTCTTC. This sequence encodes CAIRPTYNEQFF.

The chain recombines TRBV20-1 with TRBJ2-3, with 9 bases fitting TRBD1. The CDR3 consists of 13 residues. The germline V gene encodes CDR1 DFQATT and CDR2 SNEGSKA (reference sequence). CDR3 DNA sequence: TGCAGGTTAGGACAGGGGAACTCAGATACGCAGTATTTT. Translated: CRLGQGNSDTQYF.

The gene calls are TRBV12-3 or TRBV12-4 and TRBJ1-1; TRBD1 matches at 9 bases. This CDR3 region has 15 residues. V shed 6 bases and J 3 bases; nucleotides not matched to a gene: 8. In DNA form, the CDR3 reads TGTGCCAGCAGCCCGAGACAGGGGGTAGACACTGAAGCTTTCTTT. Translating it yields CASSPRQGVDTEAFF.